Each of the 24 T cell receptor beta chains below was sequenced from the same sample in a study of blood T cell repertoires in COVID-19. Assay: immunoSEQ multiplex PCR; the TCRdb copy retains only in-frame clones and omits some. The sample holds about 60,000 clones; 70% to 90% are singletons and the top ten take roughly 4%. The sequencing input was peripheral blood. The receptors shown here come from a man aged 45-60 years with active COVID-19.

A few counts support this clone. CDR3 sequence (DNA): TGTGCCAGCAGCCTCAGGGAGGAAACCGGGGAGCTGTTTTTT. Protein sequence: CASSLREETGELFF. V usage is TRBV7-2 and J usage is TRBJ2-2; TRBD2 might be the D (6 bases). CDR1 SGHTA and CDR2 FQGNSA come from the germline V gene. The V and J ends lost 5 bases and 5 bases respectively, with 12 bases between them. This CDR3 is built from 14 residues.

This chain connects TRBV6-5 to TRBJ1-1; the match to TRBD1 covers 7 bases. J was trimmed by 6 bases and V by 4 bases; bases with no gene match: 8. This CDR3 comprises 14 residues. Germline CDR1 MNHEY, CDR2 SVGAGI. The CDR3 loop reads CASSFLTGPAEAFF. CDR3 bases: TGTGCCAGCAGTTTTCTGACAGGGCCAGCTGAAGCTTTCTTT.

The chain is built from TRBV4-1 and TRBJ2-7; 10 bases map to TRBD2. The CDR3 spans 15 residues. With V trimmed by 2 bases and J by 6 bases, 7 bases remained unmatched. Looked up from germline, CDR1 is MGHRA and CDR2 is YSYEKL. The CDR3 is CASSQPGLASGEQYF. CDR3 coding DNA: TGCGCCAGCAGCCAACCGGGACTAGCGTCCGGCGAGCAGTACTTC.

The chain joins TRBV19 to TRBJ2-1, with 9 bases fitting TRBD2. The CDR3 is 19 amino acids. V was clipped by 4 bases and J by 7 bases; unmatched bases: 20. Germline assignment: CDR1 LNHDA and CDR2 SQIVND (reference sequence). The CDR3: CASSKSGALVAGARNEQFF. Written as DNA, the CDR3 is TGTGCCAGTAGTAAGTCAGGGGCCCTGGTAGCGGGGGCTCGGAATGAGCAGTTCTTC.

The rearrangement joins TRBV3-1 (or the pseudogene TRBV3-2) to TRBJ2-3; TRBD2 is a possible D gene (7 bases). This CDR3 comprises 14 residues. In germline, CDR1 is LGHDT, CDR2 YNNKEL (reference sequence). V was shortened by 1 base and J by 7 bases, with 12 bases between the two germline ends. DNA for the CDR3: TGTGCCAGCAGCCAAGGGGGGGGCCTAAATACGCAGTATTTT. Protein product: CASSQGGGLNTQYF.

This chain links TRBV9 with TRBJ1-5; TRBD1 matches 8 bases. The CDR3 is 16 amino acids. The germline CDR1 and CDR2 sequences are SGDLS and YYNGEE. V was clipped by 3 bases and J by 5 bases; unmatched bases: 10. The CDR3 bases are TGTGCCAGCAGCGCCGGGGGGCAGGGGGCGTATCAGCCCCAGCATTTT. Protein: CASSAGGQGAYQPQHF.

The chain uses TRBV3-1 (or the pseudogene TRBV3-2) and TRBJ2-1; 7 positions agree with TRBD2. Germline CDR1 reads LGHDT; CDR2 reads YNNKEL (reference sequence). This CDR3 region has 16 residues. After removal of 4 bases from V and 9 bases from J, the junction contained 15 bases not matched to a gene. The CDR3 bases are TGTGCCAGCAGCCCACGTTCTGGCGGGGGTCTACGTGAGCAGTTCTTC. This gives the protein CASSPRSGGGLREQFF.

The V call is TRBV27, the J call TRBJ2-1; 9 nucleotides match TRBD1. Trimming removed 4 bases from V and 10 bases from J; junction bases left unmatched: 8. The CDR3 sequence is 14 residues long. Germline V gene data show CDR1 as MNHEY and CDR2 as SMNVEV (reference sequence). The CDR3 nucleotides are TGTGCCAGCAGTTCCCGACAGGGGACAGGGGAGCAGTTCTTC. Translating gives CASSSRQGTGEQFF.

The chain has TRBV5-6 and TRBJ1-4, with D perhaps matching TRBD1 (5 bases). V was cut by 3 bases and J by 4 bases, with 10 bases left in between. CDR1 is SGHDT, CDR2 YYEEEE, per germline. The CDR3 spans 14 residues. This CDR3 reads CASSSQGSNEKLFF. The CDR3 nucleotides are TGTGCCAGCAGCTCTCAGGGTAGTAATGAAAAACTGTTTTTT. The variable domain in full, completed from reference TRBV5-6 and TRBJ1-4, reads DAGVTQSPTHLIKTRGQQVTLRCSPKSGHDTVSWYQQALGQGPQFIFQYYEEEERQRGNFPDRFSGHQFPNYSSELNVNALLLGDSALYLCASSSQGSNEKLFFGSGTQLSVL.

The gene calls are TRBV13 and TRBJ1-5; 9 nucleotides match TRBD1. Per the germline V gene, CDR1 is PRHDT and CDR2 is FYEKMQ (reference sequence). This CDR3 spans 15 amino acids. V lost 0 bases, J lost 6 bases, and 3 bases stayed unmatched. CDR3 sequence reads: CASSLGRTGVQPQHF. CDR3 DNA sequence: TGTGCCAGCAGCTTAGGCCGGACAGGGGTTCAGCCCCAGCATTTT.

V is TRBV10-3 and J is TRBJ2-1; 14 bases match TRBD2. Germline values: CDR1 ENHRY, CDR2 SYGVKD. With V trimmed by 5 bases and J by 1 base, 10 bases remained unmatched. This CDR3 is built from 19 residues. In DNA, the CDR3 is TGTGCCATCAGTTCCGGGACTAGCGGGGGTGGGGGTTCCTACAATGAGCAGTTCTTC. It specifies CAISSGTSGGGGSYNEQFF.

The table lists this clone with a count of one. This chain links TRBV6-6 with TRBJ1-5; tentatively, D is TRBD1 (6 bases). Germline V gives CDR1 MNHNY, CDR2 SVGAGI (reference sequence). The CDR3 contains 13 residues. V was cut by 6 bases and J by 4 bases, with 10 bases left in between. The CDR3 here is CASSQGINQPQHF. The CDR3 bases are TGTGCCAGCAGCCAGGGGATTAATCAGCCCCAGCATTTT.

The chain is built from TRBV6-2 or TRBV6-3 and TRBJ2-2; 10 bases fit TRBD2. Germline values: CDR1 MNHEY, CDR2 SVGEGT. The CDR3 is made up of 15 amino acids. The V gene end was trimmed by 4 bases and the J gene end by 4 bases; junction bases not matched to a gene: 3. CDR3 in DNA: TGTGCCAGCAGTTTAGCGGGGGGAGGCACCGGGGAGCTGTTTTTT. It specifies CASSLAGGGTGELFF.

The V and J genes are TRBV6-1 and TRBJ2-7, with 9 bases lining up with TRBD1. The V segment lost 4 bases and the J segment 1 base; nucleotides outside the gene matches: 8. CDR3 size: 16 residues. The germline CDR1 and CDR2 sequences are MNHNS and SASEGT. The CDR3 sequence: CASSGAMGTGSYEQYF. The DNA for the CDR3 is TGTGCCAGCAGTGGGGCTATGGGGACAGGGTCCTACGAGCAGTACTTC.

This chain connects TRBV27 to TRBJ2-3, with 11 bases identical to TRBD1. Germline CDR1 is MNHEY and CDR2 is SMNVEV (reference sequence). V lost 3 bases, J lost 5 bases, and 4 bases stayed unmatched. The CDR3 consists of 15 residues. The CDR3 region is CASSLRGQGGDTQYF. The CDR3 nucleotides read TGTGCCAGCAGTTTGAGGGGACAGGGGGGAGATACGCAGTATTTT.

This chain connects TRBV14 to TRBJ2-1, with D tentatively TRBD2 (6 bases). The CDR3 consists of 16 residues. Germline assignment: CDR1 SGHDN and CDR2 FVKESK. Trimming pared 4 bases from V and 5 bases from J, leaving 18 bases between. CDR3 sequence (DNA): TGTGCCAGCAGCCTTTCTCCGGGACTCTCTCACAATGAGCAGTTCTTC. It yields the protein CASSLSPGLSHNEQFF.

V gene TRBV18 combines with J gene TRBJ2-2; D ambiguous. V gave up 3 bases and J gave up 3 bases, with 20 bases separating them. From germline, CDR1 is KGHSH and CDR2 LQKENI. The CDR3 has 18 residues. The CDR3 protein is CASSPSRNPFLDTGELFF. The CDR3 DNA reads TGTGCCAGCTCACCGTCGAGAAACCCCTTCCTGGACACCGGGGAGCTGTTTTTT.

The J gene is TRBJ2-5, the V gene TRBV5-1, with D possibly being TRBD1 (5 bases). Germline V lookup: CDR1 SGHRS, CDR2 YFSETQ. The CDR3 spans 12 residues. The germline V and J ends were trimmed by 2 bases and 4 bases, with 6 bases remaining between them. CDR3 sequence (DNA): TGCGCCAGCAGCTTAAGGGGAGAGACCCAGTACTTC. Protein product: CASSLRGETQYF.

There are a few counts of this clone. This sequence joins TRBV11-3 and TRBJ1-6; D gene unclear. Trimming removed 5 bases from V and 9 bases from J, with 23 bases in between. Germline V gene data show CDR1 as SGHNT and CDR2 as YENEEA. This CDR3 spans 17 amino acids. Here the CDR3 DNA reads TGTGCCAGCAGCCCCCGGCGGGTAACAGATCCTACTTCACCCCTCCACTTT. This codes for CASSPRRVTDPTSPLHF.

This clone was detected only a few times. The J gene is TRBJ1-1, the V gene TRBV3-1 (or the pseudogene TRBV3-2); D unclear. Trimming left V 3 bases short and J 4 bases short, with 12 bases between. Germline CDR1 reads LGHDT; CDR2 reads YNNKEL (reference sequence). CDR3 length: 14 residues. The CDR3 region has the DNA TGTGCCAGCAGCCATCCGGGGTTGGCCACTGAAGCTTTCTTT. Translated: CASSHPGLATEAFF.

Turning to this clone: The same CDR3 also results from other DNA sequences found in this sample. The chain's CDR3 is CASSVGAFGNTIYF. CDR3 DNA: TGTGCCAGCAGCGTAGGTGCGTTTGGAAACACCATATATTTT. The chain recombines TRBV9 with TRBJ1-3; D remains unclear. V dropped 0 bases and J dropped 3 bases, with 7 bases sitting between them. The CDR3 is 14 amino acids. The germline V gene encodes CDR1 SGDLS and CDR2 YYNGEE.

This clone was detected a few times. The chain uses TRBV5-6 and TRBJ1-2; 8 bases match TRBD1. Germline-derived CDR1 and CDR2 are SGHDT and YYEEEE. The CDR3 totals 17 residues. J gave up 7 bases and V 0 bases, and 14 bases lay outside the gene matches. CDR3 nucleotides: TGTGCCAGCAGCTTGGTATGGACAGGGACATCTAAGCGTGGCTACACCTTC. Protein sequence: CASSLVWTGTSKRGYTF.

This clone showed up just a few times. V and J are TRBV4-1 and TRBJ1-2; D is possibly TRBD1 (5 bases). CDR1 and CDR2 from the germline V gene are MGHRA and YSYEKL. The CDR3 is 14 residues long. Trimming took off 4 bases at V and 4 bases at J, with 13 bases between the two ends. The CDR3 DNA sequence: TGCGCCAGCAGCCTTCAAACAGGTCCCTATGGCTACACCTTC. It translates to CASSLQTGPYGYTF.

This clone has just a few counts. The CDR3 reads CASRTDNGYTF. The CDR3 nucleotides are TGTGCCAGCCGGACAGATAATGGCTACACCTTC. This chain uses TRBV3-1 (or the pseudogene TRBV3-2) with TRBJ1-2; possibly TRBD1 for D (6 bases). V was cut by 8 bases and J by 6 bases, with 10 bases left in between. This CDR3 has 11 residues. Germline-derived CDR1 and CDR2 are LGHDT and YNNKEL (reference sequence).